This is a list of T cell receptor beta chains from one sample in a study of T cell repertoires in cytomegalovirus infection. For these TCRs, the target antigens are not known. MiXCR was run by TCRdb on the reads, yielding one entry per CDR3 protein. The sample shows about 130,000 distinct CDR3 sequences, roughly a quarter of them seen only once. Input material: PBMCs, sequenced either directly or after in vitro stimulation (not recorded which). All receptors derive from a human donor in good health (CMV status not recorded). Some clones in this sample may be carry-over from other donors' samples. CDR3s include the opening cysteine and the closing phenylalanine or tryptophan. D genes are given only for firm matches. Where a row states a size, it is once, few, many or the class of an expanded clone; other rows omit it.

-	-	TRBV6-2/TRBV6-3	TRBJ2-5	TGTGCCAGCAGTAGCACTAGTTTAGGCCAGACCCAGTACTTC	CASSSTSLGQTQYF
TRBD1	few	TRBV10-3	TRBJ1-2	TGTGCCATCAGGGGGACAGGGAGTATGGAAGGCTACACCTTC	CAIRGTGSMEGYTF
-	few	TRBV9	TRBJ1-2	TGTGCCAGCAGCGTAGCTGGGGGGAGCCATGGCTACACCTTC	CASSVAGGSHGYTF
-	-	TRBV6-4	TRBJ2-1	TGTGCCAGCAGTCTTGAGGGAGAGGTATACAATGAGCAGTTCTTC	CASSLEGEVYNEQFF
-	-	TRBV27	TRBJ2-2	TGTGCCAGCAGTTTCCAGGGACTGCCCGGGGAGCTGTTTTTT	CASSFQGLPGELFF
-	-	TRBV28	TRBJ1-3	TGTGCCAGCAGCCCCTGGGGGGCAGTGGGAAACACCATATATTTT	CASSPWGAVGNTIYF
-	once	TRBV19	TRBJ1-1	TGTGCCAGTAGTATATATTTTTGGCAGTCCAACACTGAAGCTTTCTTT	CASSIYFWQSNTEAFF
TRBD1	many	TRBV28	TRBJ2-7	TGTGCCAGCAGTTCTCATCTCGCAGGGGGCCCCTCCTACGAGCAGTACTTC	CASSSHLAGGPSYEQYF
TRBD1	few	TRBV5-4	TRBJ1-3	TGTGCCAGCAGCTCCGGACAGGGGAGAAACACCATATATTTT	CASSSGQGRNTIYF
TRBD2	-	TRBV11-3	TRBJ2-1	TGTGCCAGCGAGAGCGGGGCCTCCTCCTACAATGAGCAGTTCTTC	CASESGASSYNEQFF
-	many	TRBV7-3	TRBJ2-2	TGTGCCAGCAGCTTAACAGCTACCGGGGAGCTGTTTTTT	CASSLTATGELFF
-	-	TRBV6-2/TRBV6-3	TRBJ2-7	TGTGCCAGCAGAACCCCCGCACTAGTGGGTAACTACGAGCAGTACTTC	CASRTPALVGNYEQYF
-	many	TRBV7-2	TRBJ2-5	TGTGCCAGCAGCTTATGGGCTTTACAAGAGACCCAGTACTTC	CASSLWALQETQYF
-	many	TRBV7-8	TRBJ1-2	TGTGCCAGCAGCTCCCCGGGGGACTATGGCTACACCTTC	CASSSPGDYGYTF
TRBD1	-	TRBV6-5	TRBJ2-7	TGTGCCAGCAGTTACACGACAGGGGGGGACGAGCAGTACTTC	CASSYTTGGDEQYF
-	many	TRBV4-1	TRBJ1-1	TGCGCCAGCAGCGTAACCGAGGGGAACACTGAAGCTTTCTTT	CASSVTEGNTEAFF
-	-	TRBV4-3	TRBJ2-3	TGCGCCAGCAGCCAAGGGGCGCAGGGCGCAGATACGCAGTATTTT	CASSQGAQGADTQYF
TRBD1	-	TRBV28	TRBJ1-2	TGTGCCAGCAGTCCAGAAGACAGGGCGGTTGCCTTC	CASSPEDRAVAF
-	-	TRBV24-1	TRBJ2-3	TGTGCCACCAGTGATTTTAAAGGGACGGAAATCACAGATACGCAGTATTTT	CATSDFKGTEITDTQYF
TRBD1	-	TRBV7-9	TRBJ1-2	TGTGCCAGCGGAGGACAGGGGATTGGGGGCTACACCTTC	CASGGQGIGGYTF
TRBD2	many	TRBV6-2/TRBV6-3	TRBJ2-1	TGTGCCAGCAGTCCTCACGTAGCGGGTGATAGAGGTGAGCAGTTCTTC	CASSPHVAGDRGEQFF
TRBD1	-	TRBV7-2	TRBJ1-5	TGTGCCAGCAGCCAGGGACAGGGCAACCAGCCCCAGCATTTT	CASSQGQGNQPQHF
-	many	TRBV7-2	TRBJ1-2	TGTGCCAGCAGCTTAGATTACTCTAACTATGGCTACACCTTC	CASSLDYSNYGYTF
-	-	TRBV18	TRBJ2-3	TGTGCCAGCTCACCCTGGGACTTTAGCACAGATACGCAGTATTTT	CASSPWDFSTDTQYF
TRBD2	few	TRBV28	TRBJ2-1	TGTGCCAGCACCCCCGGAGGACTAGCGGGGAGGCAGCAGTTCTTC	CASTPGGLAGRQQFF
-	-	TRBV11-2	TRBJ1-2	TGTGCCAGCAGCTTAGAGTGGCAGGGGCATGGCTACACCTTC	CASSLEWQGHGYTF
TRBD1	-	TRBV5-4	TRBJ1-1	TGTGCCAGCAGCCCGCAGGGGGGAAGGAACACTGAAGCTTTCTTT	CASSPQGGRNTEAFF
-	-	TRBV6-2/TRBV6-3	TRBJ2-1	TGTGCCAGCAGTTACATTAGCAATGAGCAGTTCTTC	CASSYISNEQFF
TRBD2	few	TRBV4-2	TRBJ2-2	TGTGCCAGCAGCCAAGATGCCCTGACTAGCGGCCCGAACACCGGGGAGCTGTTTTTT	CASSQDALTSGPNTGELFF
TRBD2	few	TRBV10-3	TRBJ2-1	TGTGCCATCAGTGGGCTAGCGGGAGAAGAGGGTGAGCAGTTCTTC	CAISGLAGEEGEQFF
-	many	TRBV7-2	TRBJ2-3	TGTGCCAGCAGCAAGGGGGGTAGAGGCACAGATACGCAGTATTTT	CASSKGGRGTDTQYF
TRBD2	few	TRBV20-1	TRBJ2-7	TGCAGTGCTAGAGATCTGCGCGGGAGGACGGAGAGCTCCTACGAGCAGTACTTC	CSARDLRGRTESSYEQYF
TRBD1	-	TRBV19	TRBJ2-1	TGTGCCAGTACCGTACTGACAGGGTCCGGTGACAATGAGCAGTTCTTC	CASTVLTGSGDNEQFF
-	many	TRBV12-3/TRBV12-4	TRBJ1-1	TGTGCCAGCAGTTTAGAGACACACTTTGAAATGAACACTGAAGCTTTCTTT	CASSLETHFEMNTEAFF
-	many	TRBV4-1	TRBJ2-5	TGCGCCAGCAGCCGATATTCAAGGGCCCAGGAGACCCAGTACTTC	CASSRYSRAQETQYF
-	few	TRBV28	TRBJ1-5	TGTGCCAGCAGGTGGGGGGCTAGCAATCAGCCCCAGCATTTT	CASRWGASNQPQHF
TRBD2	few	TRBV20-1	TRBJ2-5	TGCAGCGCTCAGGCGGGAGTAGAGACCCAGTACTTC	CSAQAGVETQYF
-	few	TRBV10-3	TRBJ2-1	TGTGCCATCAGTGAGGACAAATCCAGTTATCCCAAGCAGTTCTTC	CAISEDKSSYPKQFF
TRBD1	-	TRBV4-1	TRBJ1-2	TGCGCCAGCAGCCAAGATTCCAGGGGGTACTCTGGCTACACCTTC	CASSQDSRGYSGYTF
-	many	TRBV12-3/TRBV12-4	TRBJ2-7	TGTGCCAGCAGTCTTGAATACGAGCAGTACTTC	CASSLEYEQYF
-	-	TRBV7-2	TRBJ2-1	TGTGCCAGCAGCCCGGCCAAGGTGGAGCAGTTCTTC	CASSPAKVEQFF
-	few	TRBV7-6	TRBJ2-2	TGTGCCAGCAGCCCCTCAGTGGCGGCCGGGGAGCTGTTTTTT	CASSPSVAAGELFF
-	-	TRBV25-1	TRBJ1-1	TGTGCCAGCAGTGAAGAGGGAGGAGAGAACACTGAAGCTTTCTTT	CASSEEGGENTEAFF
TRBD2	many	TRBV4-3	TRBJ2-6	TGCGCCAGCAGCCAAGATAAAGCGATCGGCCTAGCGGGACCTGGGGCCAACGTCCTGACTTTC	CASSQDKAIGLAGPGANVLTF
-	-	TRBV6-2/TRBV6-3	TRBJ2-1	TGTGCCAGCAGTCCGTGGACAAGGTACAATGAGCAGTTCTTC	CASSPWTRYNEQFF
TRBD2	-	TRBV7-2	TRBJ2-5	TGTGCCAGCAGCCCTGGGGGGGGCCAAGAGACCCAGTACTTC	CASSPGGGQETQYF
-	-	TRBV29-1	TRBJ1-2	TGCAGCGTCCCCCCAACGTCGGGGGCCGAAGCTAACTATGGCTACACCTTC	CSVPPTSGAEANYGYTF
TRBD1	-	TRBV28	TRBJ2-7	TGTGCCAGCAGACCGGGACAGAGATCATACGAGCAGTACTTC	CASRPGQRSYEQYF
-	-	TRBV15	TRBJ1-5	TGTGCCACCAGCGGAGCACAGGGCGGTCAGCCCCAGCATTTT	CATSGAQGGQPQHF
-	-	TRBV12-3/TRBV12-4	TRBJ2-5	TGTGCCAGCAGCTGGAAAATGGAGACCCAGTACTTC	CASSWKMETQYF
TRBD1	many	TRBV19	TRBJ2-5	TGTGCCAGTAGTATCGAGGACAGGGTAGAGACCCAGTACTTC	CASSIEDRVETQYF
TRBD1	-	TRBV6-6	TRBJ2-7	TGTGCCAGCACCCAAGGGGACAGACCCTACGAGCAGTACTTC	CASTQGDRPYEQYF